The clone carrying this T cell receptor (beta chain) was detected many times. No antigen is known for it. This sample is drawn from a study of T cell repertoires in cytomegalovirus infection. Study summary: Public TCR beta signature analysis indicated the presence of both CMV infection and matching HLA type.

Study findings and constraints: Cumulative frequency of public TCR beta families picked out carriers of CMV plus the relevant HLA. CMV-specific TCR beta clonotypes restricted by HLA-C dominated the ex vivo response.

V shed 2 bases and J 0 bases; nucleotides not matched to a gene: 7. The V gene's germline CDR1 is SGHTA and CDR2 FQGNSA. The CDR3 totals 17 residues. A single record per CDR3 protein comes from TCRdb applying MiXCR to the reads. The table has about 740,000 distinct CDR3 sequences, approximately 34% seen once. The sample was PBMCs. The chain couples TRBV7-2 to TRBJ1-5, with TRBD1 identical over 7 bases. The clonotype originates from a human donor in good health (CMV status not recorded). Some clones in this sample may be carry-over from other donors' samples. DNA of the CDR3: TGTGCCAGCAGCTTACGAGGGGGCCCAGATAGCAATCAGCCCCAGCATTTT. Amino acids: CASSLRGGPDSNQPQHF.